The 28 T cell receptor beta chains in this list originate from one sample, sequenced in a study of T cells in localized non-small cell lung cancer. Some clones are missing from TCRdb's copy, which holds only in-frame ones; the method was immunoSEQ multiplex PCR. Of roughly 48,000 clones listed, 60% to 85% were seen once; the top ten hold 3.5% to 5.5%. The material sequenced was PBMCs, taken before any cancer treatment. Source of these receptors: a woman aged 35 to 70 with stage II lung adenocarcinoma.

This clone was counted only a few times. This chain links TRBV9 with TRBJ2-2, with D unclear. Germline values: CDR1 SGDLS, CDR2 YYNGEE. The CDR3 loop spans 16 amino acids. V shed 0 bases and J shed 4 bases, with 13 bases lying between them. CDR3 coding DNA: TGTGCCAGCAGCGTAGGGGTAAAGGCAGGCACCGGGGAGCTGTTTTTT. It is translated as CASSVGVKAGTGELFF.

This chain joins TRBV10-3 and TRBJ1-1; weak D call: TRBD1 (5 bases). The CDR3 loop spans 17 amino acids. Germline V gives CDR1 ENHRY, CDR2 SYGVKD. Trimming removed 3 bases at V and 1 base at J, with 18 bases between. As DNA, the CDR3 is TGTGCCATCAGTGACCAACCCCCAGGGAGGGGGAACACTGAAGCTTTCTTT. Translating gives CAISDQPPGRGNTEAFF.

The CDR3, as DNA: TGTGCCAGCAGCCTGACTCGGTCTGAGCAGTTCTTC. This codes for CASSLTRSEQFF. V usage is TRBV7-2 and J usage is TRBJ2-1, with no clear D. Looked up from germline, CDR1 is SGHTA and CDR2 is FQGNSA. CDR3 length: 12 amino acids. Trimming removed 5 bases from V and 9 bases from J, with 11 bases in between.

This clone appeared a few times. The chain employs TRBV30 and TRBJ1-1; D possibly corresponds to TRBD1 (6 bases). The CDR3 loop spans 11 amino acids. Germline V gene sequence: CDR1 GTSNPN, CDR2 SVGIG (reference sequence). Trimming stripped 3 bases from V and 7 bases from J, with 9 bases between. Written as DNA, the CDR3 is TGTGCCTGGAGAAGGGGGTTTGAAGCTTTCTTT. Protein: CAWRRGFEAFF. Full variable domain (outside the CDR3, taken from reference TRBV30 and TRBJ1-1): SQTIHQWPATLVQPVGSPLSLECTVEGTSNPNLYWYRQAAGRGLQLLFYSVGIGQISSEVPQNLSASRPQDRQFILSSKKLLLSDSGFYLCAWRRGFEAFFGQGTRLTVV.

The V and J genes are TRBV28 and TRBJ1-2; no definite D call. CDR1 is MDHEN and CDR2 is SYDVKM in the germline V gene. CDR3 length: 12 amino acids. V gave up 6 bases and J gave up 8 bases, with 13 bases separating them. For the CDR3, the DNA is TGTGCCAGCAGAAATGAATTAAAGGGCTACACCTTC. Translated, it gives CASRNELKGYTF.

The CDR3 loop reads CASSELGSSKGYTF. Written as DNA, the CDR3 is TGTGCCAGCTCAGAGCTAGGCAGTAGCAAAGGCTACACCTTC. This sequence joins TRBV18 and TRBJ1-2; D is unclear. Trimming left V 5 bases short and J 8 bases short, with 18 bases between. CDR1 is KGHSH, CDR2 LQKENI, per germline. The CDR3 spans 14 residues.

This chain links TRBV28 with TRBJ2-3; D gene unclear. This CDR3 region has 13 residues. Trimming pared 6 bases from V and 2 bases from J, leaving 9 bases between. In germline, CDR1 is MDHEN, CDR2 SYDVKM. The CDR3 loop is CASSPPDTDTQYF. CDR3 DNA sequence: TGTGCCAGCAGCCCCCCTGACACAGATACGCAGTATTTT.

This clone was observed a few times. The V gene is TRBV10-3, the J gene TRBJ1-1; D unclear. Trimming pared 2 bases from V and 1 base from J, leaving 5 bases between. The CDR3 totals 13 residues. Germline V gene data show CDR1 as ENHRY and CDR2 as SYGVKD. The CDR3 sequence is CAISEEGNTEAFF. The CDR3 DNA follows: TGTGCCATCAGTGAGGAGGGGAACACTGAAGCTTTCTTT.

This chain uses TRBV7-9 with TRBJ1-2, with D unresolved. The length of the CDR3 is 15 residues. V shed 3 bases and J shed 7 bases, with 18 bases lying between them. Germline CDR1 and CDR2: SEHNR and FQNEAQ (reference sequence). This chain's CDR3 is CASSFGPGERGGYTF. CDR3 coding DNA: TGTGCCAGCAGCTTTGGCCCCGGGGAACGGGGTGGCTACACCTTC. Looking up the rest from reference TRBV7-9 and TRBJ1-2 gives the full variable domain: DTGVSQNPRHKITKRGQNVTFRCDPISEHNRLYWYRQTLGQGPEFLTYFQNEAQLEKSRLLSDRFSAERPKGSFSTLEIQRTEQGDSAMYLCASSFGPGERGGYTFGSGTRLTVV.

The gene calls are TRBV6-6 and TRBJ1-4; D may be TRBD1 (5 bases). From germline, CDR1 is MNHNY and CDR2 SVGAGI (reference sequence). The CDR3 runs to 15 residues. V dropped 2 bases and J dropped 7 bases, with 14 bases sitting between them. The CDR3 loop is CASSYVGDGGEKLFF. The CDR3 DNA sequence: TGTGCCAGCAGTTACGTGGGGGACGGGGGTGAAAAACTGTTTTTT.

As DNA, the CDR3 is TGTGCCAGCAGCCCCGAAGGGGGTGGCTACACCTTC. This gives the protein CASSPEGGGYTF. The rearrangement joins TRBV7-8 to TRBJ1-2; D might be TRBD1 (6 bases). Germline assignment: CDR1 SGHVS and CDR2 FQNEAQ. Trimming removed 5 bases at V and 7 bases at J, with 11 bases between. The CDR3 sequence is 12 residues long.

Judged by abundance, this clone is medium-sized. The chain is built from TRBV2 and TRBJ1-5; no clear D gene. The V end was cut by 7 bases, the J end by 0 bases, with 10 bases between. Germline CDR1 SNHLY, CDR2 FYNNEI. CDR3 length: 14 amino acids. The chain's CDR3 is CASKGSNSNQPQHF. In DNA, the CDR3 is TGTGCCAGCAAGGGCAGCAATAGCAATCAGCCCCAGCATTTT.

The chain couples TRBV7-2 to TRBJ1-2, with D tentatively TRBD1 (5 bases). CDR3 length equals 15 residues. V was cut by 5 bases and J by 7 bases, with 20 bases left in between. CDR1 is SGHTA and CDR2 is FQGNSA in the germline V gene. The CDR3 reads CASSPNLGGEGGYTF. CDR3 DNA sequence: TGTGCCAGCAGCCCCAACCTTGGGGGGGAGGGTGGCTACACCTTC.

DNA for the CDR3: TGTGCCAGCAGCCCCCCAGCGACAGATACGCAGTATTTT. It is translated as CASSPPATDTQYF. The V call is TRBV7-9, the J call TRBJ2-3; D not certain. The germline V gene has CDR1 SEHNR and CDR2 FQNEAQ (reference sequence). The CDR3 spans 13 residues. V lost 5 bases and J 3 bases, leaving 9 bases between the germline ends.

This chain connects TRBV2 to TRBJ1-2; 7 nucleotides agree with TRBD1. J gave up 7 bases and V 7 bases, and 9 bases lay outside the gene matches. The CDR3 runs to 13 residues. Germline V gene data show CDR1 as SNHLY and CDR2 as FYNNEI. CDR3 DNA sequence: TGTGCCAGCAATTTGGCAGGGGGAGGTGGCTACACCTTC. Amino acids: CASNLAGGGGYTF.

This chain joins TRBV28 and TRBJ2-1; 9 bases are a match to TRBD2. This CDR3 is 15 amino acids long. The V and J ends lost 2 bases and 9 bases, in that order; junction bases with no gene match: 8. CDR1 and CDR2 (germline): MDHEN, SYDVKM. CDR3 coding DNA: TGTGCCAGCAGTTTACCGGGACTAGCCAATCTTGAGCAGTTCTTC. Encoded protein: CASSLPGLANLEQFF.

This sequence joins TRBV23-1 and TRBJ2-5; a weak D match, TRBD1 (6 bases). TRBV23-1 is classed as an ORF, of uncertain function. The CDR3 runs to 17 residues. Trimming stripped 6 bases from V and 4 bases from J, with 24 bases between. The CDR3 spells CASSRLEDSRCAETQYF. The CDR3 region has the DNA TGCGCCAGCAGCCGTTTAGAGGACAGCCGATGTGCAGAGACCCAGTACTTC.

This sequence joins TRBV20-1 and TRBJ1-2; D remains ambiguous. The germline V gene has CDR1 DFQATT and CDR2 SNEGSKA (reference sequence). This CDR3 comprises 10 residues. V was clipped by 3 bases and J by 8 bases, with 7 bases between them. CDR3 in DNA: TGCAGTGCTAGTGATCACGGCTACACCTTC. This translates into CSASDHGYTF.

The table lists this clone with a few counts. The chain employs TRBV11-3 and TRBJ2-1; D unclear. Trimming pared 4 bases from V and 2 bases from J, leaving 6 bases between. CDR3 length: 13 amino acids. Germline V gene sequence: CDR1 SGHNT, CDR2 YENEEA. The CDR3 protein is CASSSGPYNEQFF. CDR3 coding DNA: TGTGCCAGCAGCTCCGGGCCCTACAATGAGCAGTTCTTC.

The chain joins TRBV19 to TRBJ1-2; 7 bases fit TRBD1. Trimming at V came to 3 bases and at J to 4 bases, leaving 5 bases not matched to a gene. This CDR3 is built from 14 residues. Germline assignment: CDR1 LNHDA and CDR2 SQIVND (reference sequence). The CDR3: CASSMTGKGYGYTF. CDR3 nucleotides: TGTGCCAGTAGTATGACAGGGAAGGGCTATGGCTACACCTTC.

The rearrangement uses TRBV9 and TRBJ2-7, with 9 bases identical to TRBD2. The CDR3 is 17 amino acids. V shed 4 bases, J shed 3 bases, and the junction held 14 bases outside the gene matches. Germline V gives CDR1 SGDLS, CDR2 YYNGEE. The CDR3: CASSPSGLALPGYEQYF. The DNA of the CDR3 is TGTGCCAGCAGCCCGTCTGGACTAGCGCTTCCGGGCTACGAGCAGTACTTC.

The chain uses TRBV11-3 and TRBJ2-1; TRBD2 agrees at 9 bases. The length of the CDR3 is 15 residues. Germline V gives CDR1 SGHNT, CDR2 YENEEA. The V gene end was trimmed by 5 bases and the J gene end by 4 bases; junction bases not matched to a gene: 6. The CDR3: CASSISGGPYNEQFF. CDR3 DNA sequence: TGTGCCAGCAGCATTAGCGGGGGCCCTTACAATGAGCAGTTCTTC.

The chain employs TRBV7-8 and TRBJ2-1; weak D call: TRBD1 (6 bases). This CDR3 comprises 14 residues. The V end was cut by 3 bases, the J end by 7 bases, with 13 bases between. Germline lookup yields CDR1 SGHVS and CDR2 FQNEAQ. Here the CDR3 DNA reads TGTGCCAGCAGCTTCTATCCTCAGGGGAATGAGCAGTTCTTC. Protein product: CASSFYPQGNEQFF.

The chain has TRBV7-9 and TRBJ1-1; the D is unclear. The CDR3 is 9 residues long. The germline V gene has CDR1 SEHNR and CDR2 FQNEAQ (reference sequence). The CDR3 reads CGVGTEAFF. The CDR3 bases are TGTGGGGTTGGTACTGAAGCTTTCTTT.

The rearrangement uses TRBV30 and TRBJ2-1, with D uncertain. The CDR3 covers 11 residues. The ends were cut back, 0 bases at V and 10 bases at J, with 7 bases in the middle. Germline assignment: CDR1 GTSNPN and CDR2 SVGIG (reference sequence). CDR3 DNA: TGTGCCTGGAGTGTCGGTGTAGAGCAGTTCTTC. Translation gives CAWSVGVEQFF.

This chain joins TRBV29-1 and TRBJ1-2, with D possibly being TRBD1 (5 bases). V lost 5 bases to trimming and J lost 2 bases, with 9 bases between them. CDR1 is SQVTM, CDR2 ANQGSEA, per germline. The CDR3 length is 12 residues. The DNA of the CDR3 is TGCAGCGTTTTGACAGAAAACTATGGCTACACCTTC. It translates to CSVLTENYGYTF.

This clone was seen once. V gene TRBV18 combines with J gene TRBJ1-1; D perhaps matches TRBD1 (6 bases). The CDR3 is 16 amino acids. Germline CDR1 reads KGHSH; CDR2 reads LQKENI. V was shortened by 2 bases and J by 1 base, with 14 bases between the two germline ends. The CDR3 loop reads CASSPKTGDPNTEAFF. DNA for the CDR3: TGTGCCAGCTCACCAAAGACAGGAGACCCGAACACTGAAGCTTTCTTT. Looking up the rest from reference TRBV18 and TRBJ1-1 gives the full variable domain: NAGVMQNPRHLVRRRGQEARLRCSPMKGHSHVYWYRQLPEEGLKFMVYLQKENIIDESGMPKERFSAEFPKEGPSILRIQQVVRGDSAAYFCASSPKTGDPNTEAFFGQGTRLTVV.

J is TRBJ2-7 and V is TRBV19, with 9 nucleotides matching TRBD1. J gave up 3 bases and V 7 bases, and 4 bases lay outside the gene matches. CDR1 LNHDA and CDR2 SQIVND come from the germline V gene (reference sequence). This CDR3 has 13 amino acids. The CDR3 here is CASKRTGDYEQYF. DNA of the CDR3: TGTGCCAGTAAAAGGACAGGGGACTACGAGCAGTACTTC.